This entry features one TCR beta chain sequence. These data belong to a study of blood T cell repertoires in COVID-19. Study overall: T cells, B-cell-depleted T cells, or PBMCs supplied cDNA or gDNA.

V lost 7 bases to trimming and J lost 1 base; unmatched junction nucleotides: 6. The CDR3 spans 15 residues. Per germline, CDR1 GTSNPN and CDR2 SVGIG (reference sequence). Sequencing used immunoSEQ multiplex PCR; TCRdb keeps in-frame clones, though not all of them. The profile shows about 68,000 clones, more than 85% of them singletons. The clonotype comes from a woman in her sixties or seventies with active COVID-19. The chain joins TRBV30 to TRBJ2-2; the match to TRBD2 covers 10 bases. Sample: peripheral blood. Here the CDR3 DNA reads TGTGCCTCGAGCGGGAGGGCCCTGAACACCGGGGAGCTGTTTTTT. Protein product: CASSGRALNTGELFF.